This is a list of T cell receptor beta chains from one sample in a study of control samples from healthy donors and cancer patients. Libraries were prepared by immunoSEQ multiplex PCR; TCRdb keeps only in-frame clonotypes and omits some of them. The table has 84,000 or so clones, roughly 91% seen once. Sequenced sample: blood. These receptors were collected from a man in his thirties or forties in good health. Each CDR3 is given with its conserved first and last residue.

v_call	j_call	cdr3_aa
TRBV2	TRBJ1-2	CASSDDRGNGYTF
TRBV11-3	TRBJ2-3	CASSLGVVDTQYF
TRBV4-1	TRBJ2-1	CASSQDSSGGFYNEQFF
TRBV18	TRBJ2-2	CASSPGQGYTGELFF
TRBV6-5	TRBJ2-3	CASSYRAGGRDTQYF
TRBV25-1	TRBJ1-1	CASTSGQLLAEAFF
TRBV29-1	TRBJ1-1	CSFSPVNTEAFF
TRBV6-2/TRBV6-3	TRBJ2-6	CASSYSIGAGASGANVLTF
TRBV12-5	TRBJ1-4	CASGLGATNEKLFF
TRBV21-1	TRBJ1-3	CASSNGGAMGNTIYF
TRBV5-1	TRBJ1-6	CASSLTGPRRGSSYNSPLHF
TRBV18	TRBJ2-5	CASSLRTGPQETQYF
TRBV19	TRBJ2-3	CASSSPGWSGQYF
TRBV27	TRBJ2-2	CASSFGWGGTGELFF
TRBV4-2	TRBJ1-2	CASSQEGPGYTF
TRBV28	TRBJ1-2	CASSTPDSPFYGYTF
TRBV18	TRBJ2-1	CASSSGTSGSSYYNEQFF
TRBV12-3/TRBV12-4	TRBJ2-3	CASSSGGWDTQYF
TRBV30	TRBJ1-4	CAWKTYRGLDNEKLFF
TRBV12-5	TRBJ1-5	CASGLGSGSNQPQHF